This TCR beta chain was profiled in a study of cytomegalovirus exposure and HLA in healthy donors. CDR1 MDHEN and CDR2 SYDVKM come from the germline V gene. The CDR3 runs 11 residues. Trimming took off 6 bases at V and 5 bases at J, with 6 bases between the two ends. PCR employed 60 Vbeta and 13 Jbeta primers. The protocol was immunoSEQ multiplex PCR, while the TCRdb copy is restricted to in-frame clones and leaves out a portion. The sample lists roughly 150,000 clones, 75% to 80% seen once, with 6.2% in the top ten. General study points: Cytomegalovirus status was reportedly diagnosed by the classifier with high specificity and sensitivity.

There were likely unrecorded immune exposures, though donors were nominally healthy when sampled. Remarks on this clone: Its specificity is unknown.

The J gene is TRBJ2-3, the V gene TRBV28; D unresolved. The material sequenced was PBMCs. This TCR was recovered from a woman aged 40 to 49 in good health and CMV-seropositive. In nucleotides, the CDR3 is TGTGCCAGCAGGTCGGGAGATACGCAGTATTTT. Translating gives CASRSGDTQYF.